This paragraph reports one T cell receptor (beta chain). The antigen is not known. The CDR3 length is 14 residues. The germline V and J ends were trimmed by 2 bases and 7 bases, with 12 bases remaining between them. The germline CDR1 and CDR2 sequences are MNHNY and SVGAGI (reference sequence). The table came from immunoSEQ multiplex PCR; TCRdb's copy has only in-frame clones and leaves some out. Of 25,000 to 30,000 clones listed, about four fifths are singletons. Regarding time point: cycle 4 day 1 (C4D1), after more than five weeks of nivolumab. Each patient's relapse followed autologous stem cell transplantation, and brentuximab vedotin exposure varied. The data were taken from a study of PD-1 blockade in classical Hodgkin lymphoma. General study findings and limits: Patients with an early start, nivolumab under 1 year after ASCT, were excluded. Complete responders entered with baseline diversity on par with newly diagnosed patients, the results showed. Reports described newly diagnosed patients as having lower baseline TCR diversity than healthy donors. CD8+ TCR diversity did not rise significantly by C4D1, unlike CD4+.

This TCR derives from a human donor with classical Hodgkin lymphoma. The J gene is TRBJ2-4, the V gene TRBV6-6; tentative D call: TRBD1 (5 bases). Sequenced here: peripheral blood mononuclear cells (PBMCs), sampled before the fourth cycle of nivolumab. CDR3 protein: CASSYRGLRNIQYF. The CDR3 DNA sequence: TGTGCCAGCAGTTACAGGGGTTTGAGGAACATTCAGTACTTC.